This entry concerns a single TCR beta chain. The data originate from a study of blood T cell repertoires in COVID-19. Overall study context: From the United States, Italy and Spain came samples of acute and convalescent COVID-19.

Per the study methods: Amplification of reference gene primers provided the estimated nucleated cell counts. Only in-frame clones appear in the TCRdb table, and some are missing; sequencing was by immunoSEQ multiplex PCR. V, J and clone size derive from that table, while D and trimming were established from the DNA sequence. The table shows approximately 190,000 clones, with 70% to 85% occurring only once. Enrolled through a virtual design, the participants were between about 18 and 100 years of age and came from about two dozen US areas. Participants' own reports of clinical history determined their cohort assignment. Per germline, CDR1 SGHAT and CDR2 FQNNGV. The V end was cut by 6 bases, the J end by 6 bases, with 15 bases between. The CDR3 runs to 14 residues.

Sequencing was performed on PBMCs or T cells enriched from blood (not recorded which). The rearrangement joins TRBV11-2 to TRBJ2-1, with TRBD2 as a possible D gene (6 bases). The sequence was obtained from a woman aged 60-70 years with acute COVID-19. The CDR3, as DNA: TGTGCCAGCAGGGGCCCCCGTAGCGGCAATGAGCAGTTCTTC. This encodes CASRGPRSGNEQFF. The complete variable domain, with remaining parts taken from reference TRBV11-2 and TRBJ2-1, reads EAGVAQSPRYKIIEKRQSVAFWCNPISGHATLYWYQQILGQGPKLLIQFQNNGVVDDSQLPKDRFSAERLKGVDSTLKIQPAKLEDSAVYLCASRGPRSGNEQFFGPGTRLTVL.